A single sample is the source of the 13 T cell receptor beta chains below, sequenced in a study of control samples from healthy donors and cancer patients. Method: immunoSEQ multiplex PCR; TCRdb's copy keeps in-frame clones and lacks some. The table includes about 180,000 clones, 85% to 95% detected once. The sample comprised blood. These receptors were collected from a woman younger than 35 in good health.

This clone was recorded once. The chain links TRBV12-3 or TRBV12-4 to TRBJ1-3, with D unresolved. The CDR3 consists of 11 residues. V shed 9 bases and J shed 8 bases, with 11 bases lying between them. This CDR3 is CASTPWDTIYF. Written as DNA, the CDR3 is TGTGCCAGTACCCCCTGGGACACCATATATTTT.

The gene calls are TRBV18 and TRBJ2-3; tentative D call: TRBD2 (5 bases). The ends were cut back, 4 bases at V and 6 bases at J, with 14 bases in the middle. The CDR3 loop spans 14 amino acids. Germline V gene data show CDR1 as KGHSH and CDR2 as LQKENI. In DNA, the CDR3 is TGTGCCAGCTCACTGGTGCCTCCGGGGGATACGCAGTATTTT. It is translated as CASSLVPPGDTQYF.

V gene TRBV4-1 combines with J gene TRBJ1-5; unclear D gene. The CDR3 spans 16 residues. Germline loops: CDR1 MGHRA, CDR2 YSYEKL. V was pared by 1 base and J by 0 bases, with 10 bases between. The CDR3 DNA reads TGCGCCAGCAGCCAAGGGGTTACCTATAGCAATCAGCCCCAGCATTTT. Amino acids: CASSQGVTYSNQPQHF.

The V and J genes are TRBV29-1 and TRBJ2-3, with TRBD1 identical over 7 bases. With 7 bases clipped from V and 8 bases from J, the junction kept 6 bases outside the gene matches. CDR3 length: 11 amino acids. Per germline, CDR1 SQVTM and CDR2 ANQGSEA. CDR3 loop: CSGDSLSTQYF. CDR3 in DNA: TGCAGCGGGGACAGCCTTAGTACGCAGTATTTT.

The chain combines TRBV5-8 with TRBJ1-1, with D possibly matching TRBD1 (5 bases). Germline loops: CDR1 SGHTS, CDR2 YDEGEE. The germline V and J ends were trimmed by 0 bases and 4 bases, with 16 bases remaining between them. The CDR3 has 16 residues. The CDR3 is CASSLGGGSGSTEAFF. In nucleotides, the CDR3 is TGTGCCAGCAGCTTGGGCGGGGGGAGCGGCAGCACTGAAGCTTTCTTT.

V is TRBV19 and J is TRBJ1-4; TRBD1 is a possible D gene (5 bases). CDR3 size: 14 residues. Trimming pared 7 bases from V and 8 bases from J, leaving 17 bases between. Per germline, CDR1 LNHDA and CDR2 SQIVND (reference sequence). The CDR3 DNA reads TGTGCCAGTACCGTACTTTGGAGGGACGAAAAACTGTTTTTT. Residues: CASTVLWRDEKLFF.

This CDR3 reads CASSYDWNYGYTF. The DNA for the CDR3 is TGTGCCAGCAGCTACGACTGGAACTATGGCTACACCTTC. J is TRBJ1-2 and V is TRBV6-5; D is unresolved. Germline V lookup: CDR1 MNHEY, CDR2 SVGAGI. The V and J ends lost 6 bases and 2 bases respectively, with 10 bases between them. This CDR3 spans 13 amino acids.

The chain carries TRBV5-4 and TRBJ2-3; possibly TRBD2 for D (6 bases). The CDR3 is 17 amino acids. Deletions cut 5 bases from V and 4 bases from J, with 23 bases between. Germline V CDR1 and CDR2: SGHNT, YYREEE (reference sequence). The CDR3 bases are TGTGCCAGCAGACCAGCCGGGACTCCAGGACTTGCAGATACGCAGTATTTT. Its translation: CASRPAGTPGLADTQYF. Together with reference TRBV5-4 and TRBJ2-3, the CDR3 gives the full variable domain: ETGVTQSPTHLIKTRGQQVTLRCSSQSGHNTVSWYQQALGQGPQFIFQYYREEENGRGNFPPRFSGLQFPNYSSELNVNALELDDSALYLCASRPAGTPGLADTQYFGPGTRLTVL.

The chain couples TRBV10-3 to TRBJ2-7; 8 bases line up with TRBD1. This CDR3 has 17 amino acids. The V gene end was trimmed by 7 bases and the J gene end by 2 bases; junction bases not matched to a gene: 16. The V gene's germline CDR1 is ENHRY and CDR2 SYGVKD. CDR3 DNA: TGTGCCATCAAAGGAAGGAACGAGGGACAGGTTCCCTACGAGCAGTACTTC. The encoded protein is CAIKGRNEGQVPYEQYF.

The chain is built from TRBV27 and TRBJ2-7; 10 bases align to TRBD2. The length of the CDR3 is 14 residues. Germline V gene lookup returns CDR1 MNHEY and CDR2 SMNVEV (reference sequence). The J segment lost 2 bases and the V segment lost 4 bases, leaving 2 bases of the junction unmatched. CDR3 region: CASSSLAGAYEQYF. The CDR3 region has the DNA TGTGCCAGCAGTTCCCTAGCGGGGGCCTACGAGCAGTACTTC.

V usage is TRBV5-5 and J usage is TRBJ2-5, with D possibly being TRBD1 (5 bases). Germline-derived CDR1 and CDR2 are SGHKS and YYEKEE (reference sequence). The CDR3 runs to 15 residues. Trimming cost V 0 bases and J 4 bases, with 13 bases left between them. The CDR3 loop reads CASSLGQRRIETQYF. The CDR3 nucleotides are TGTGCCAGCAGCTTGGGACAGCGTAGGATAGAGACCCAGTACTTC.

The CDR3 region has the DNA TGTGCCAGCAGCCCCGAGGGATTGGGAGAGACCCAGTACTTC. This translates into CASSPEGLGETQYF. The chain uses TRBV5-6 and TRBJ2-5; D is possibly TRBD2 (5 bases). V gave up 4 bases and J gave up 4 bases, with 14 bases separating them. This CDR3 is 14 amino acids long. The germline CDR1 and CDR2 sequences are SGHDT and YYEEEE.

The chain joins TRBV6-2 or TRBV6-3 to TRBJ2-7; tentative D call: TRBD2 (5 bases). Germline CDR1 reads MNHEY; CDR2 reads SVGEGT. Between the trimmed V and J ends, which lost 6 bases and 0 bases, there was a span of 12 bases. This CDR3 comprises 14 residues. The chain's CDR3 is CASSQAVSSYEQYF. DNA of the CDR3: TGTGCCAGCAGCCAAGCGGTAAGCTCCTACGAGCAGTACTTC.